This T cell receptor beta chain was identified during a study of T-cell reconstitution after alpha-beta-depleted transplantation in children. Study conclusions and caveats: Most T-cell counts and diversity one year after the transplant came from T cells that were newly produced.

The CDR3 consists of 15 residues. Deletions cut 7 bases from V and 4 bases from J, with 19 bases between. As it was prepared, the TCRbeta library received unique molecular identifiers. TCRdb re-derived calls from the PCR reads in MiXCR, one entry per CDR3 protein. The data show 70,000 to 95,000 distinct CDR3 sequences, 15% seen once. Of note for this clonotype: Its antigen remains unknown.

The origin of this receptor is a male patient between 2 and 15 years old who had a stem cell transplant for acute lymphoblastic leukemia, so the T cells may come from the graft donor. The rearrangement joins TRBV12-3 or TRBV12-4 to TRBJ1-2; a weak D match, TRBD1 (6 bases). The sequencing here drew on PBMCs, mostly from graft donor cells, taken 180 days after TCRalphabeta/CD19-depleted stem cell transplant. In DNA form, the CDR3 reads TGTGCCAGCACCTCGACGCCAGGGGCGGGCTATGGCTACACCTTC. Amino acid sequence: CASTSTPGAGYGYTF.